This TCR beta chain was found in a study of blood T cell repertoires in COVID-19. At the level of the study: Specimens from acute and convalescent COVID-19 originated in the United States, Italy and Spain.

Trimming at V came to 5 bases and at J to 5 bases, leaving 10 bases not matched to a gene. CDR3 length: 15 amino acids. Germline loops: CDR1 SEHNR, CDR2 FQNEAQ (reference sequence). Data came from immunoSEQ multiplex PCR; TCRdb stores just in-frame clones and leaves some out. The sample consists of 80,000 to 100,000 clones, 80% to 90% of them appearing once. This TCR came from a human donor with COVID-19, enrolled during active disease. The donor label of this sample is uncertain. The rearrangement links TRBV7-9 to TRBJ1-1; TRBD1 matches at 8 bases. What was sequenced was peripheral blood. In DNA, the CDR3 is TGTGCCAGCAGCGGACGGGACAGGTCATTGACTGAAGCTTTCTTT. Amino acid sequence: CASSGRDRSLTEAFF. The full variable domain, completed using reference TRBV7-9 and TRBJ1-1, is DTGVSQNPRHKITKRGQNVTFRCDPISEHNRLYWYRQTLGQGPEFLTYFQNEAQLEKSRLLSDRFSAERPKGSFSTLEIQRTEQGDSAMYLCASSGRDRSLTEAFFGQGTRLTVV.